These T cell receptor beta chains were read from a single sample in a study of T cell responses to AZD1222 COVID-19 vaccine. Sequencing was performed with immunoSEQ multiplex PCR; in TCRdb, only in-frame clones are kept and a portion is missing. The sample table includes about 140,000 clones. Specimen: peripheral blood. The receptors derive from an adult in good health. CDR3s include the opening cysteine and the closing phenylalanine or tryptophan. The order of the fields is J gene, V gene, D gene, CDR3 DNA, CDR3 protein. A D gene is named only where the DNA matches it firmly.

>TRBJ1-2|TRBV30|-
TGTGCCTGGCGATTGTTGGGGGGAAACTATGGCTACACCTTC
CAWRLLGGNYGYTF
>TRBJ1-6|TRBV30|TRBD1
TGTGCCTGGAGTGTAGACAGGGCGAATTCACCCCTCCACTTT
CAWSVDRANSPLHF
>TRBJ1-1|TRBV3-1/TRBV3-2|TRBD1
TGTGCCAGCAGCCAGCACAGGGGAACTGAAGCTTTCTTT
CASSQHRGTEAFF
>TRBJ2-7|TRBV2|TRBD1
TGTGCCAGCAGTGGACAGGGGTACGAGCAGTACTTC
CASSGQGYEQYF
>TRBJ1-4|TRBV27|-
TGTGCCAGTAAAGGGGGGGGCAGGGAAAAACTGTTTTTT
CASKGGGREKLFF
>TRBJ2-6|TRBV5-1|-
TGCGCCAGCAGCTTGGCTGGTTTCTCTGGGGCCAACGTCCTGACTTTC
CASSLAGFSGANVLTF
>TRBJ1-1|TRBV28|-
TGTGCCAGCAGAGTTCGGGGGAACACTGAAGCTTTCTTT
CASRVRGNTEAFF
>TRBJ1-6|TRBV6-5|TRBD1
TGTGCCAGCACTGGACAGGGGTGGAATTCACCCCTCCACTTT
CASTGQGWNSPLHF
>TRBJ1-2|TRBV9|-
TGTGCCAGCAGCGTAACAGTTGACTATGGCTACACCTTC
CASSVTVDYGYTF
>TRBJ2-7|TRBV18|TRBD1
TGTGCCAGCAAATCCGGGACAGGGGGGATTGGCGAGCAGTACTTC
CASKSGTGGIGEQYF
>TRBJ1-2|TRBV28|-
TGTGCCAGCAGTCTCCAACCGGGTGGCTACACCTTC
CASSLQPGGYTF
>TRBJ1-2|TRBV5-5|-
TGTGCCAGCAGCTTGGCAGGGGACGACTATGGCTACACCTTC
CASSLAGDDYGYTF
>TRBJ1-2|TRBV25-1|-
TGTGCCAGCAGCCGAAAGGGGGGTACCTATGGCTACACCTTC
CASSRKGGTYGYTF
>TRBJ2-1|TRBV11-2|TRBD2
TGTGCCAGCAGCTTACGGTGGCTAGCGGGAGAGTACAATGAGCAGTTCTTC
CASSLRWLAGEYNEQFF
>TRBJ1-4|TRBV4-2|-
TGTGCCAGCAGCCCAGGACGAAAGAAGGAAAAACTGTTTTTT
CASSPGRKKEKLFF
>TRBJ2-2|TRBV2|TRBD1
TGTGCCAGCAGTGTCCGACAGGGTTCCACCGGGGAGCTGTTTTTT
CASSVRQGSTGELFF
>TRBJ1-1|TRBV7-9|TRBD1
TGTGCCAGCAGCTTAGCAGGGACAGATGAAGCTTTCTTT
CASSLAGTDEAFF
>TRBJ1-3|TRBV6-6|TRBD1
TGTGCCAGCAGTCCTACATCGACAGGGTTCGGTGGAAACACCATATATTTT
CASSPTSTGFGGNTIYF
>TRBJ1-1|TRBV19|-
TGTGCCAGTAGTATAGGACCCACAAACACTGAAGCTTTCTTT
CASSIGPTNTEAFF
>TRBJ1-1|TRBV29-1|-
TGCAGCGTCGCCACCGGAGGGGTTCGTACTGAAGCTTTCTTT
CSVATGGVRTEAFF
>TRBJ2-7|TRBV10-1|TRBD2
TGCGCCAGCAGTGAGTCGGGGCGCGGGGGGCCCTCCTACGAGCAGTACTTC
CASSESGRGGPSYEQYF
>TRBJ2-7|TRBV5-1|TRBD1
TGCGCCAGCAGCCGAGGGGACAGTTGGGTCTACGAGCAGTACTTC
CASSRGDSWVYEQYF
>TRBJ1-2|TRBV5-1|TRBD1
TGCGCCAGCAGCTTGGGGGACAGGGGTTATGGCTACACCTTC
CASSLGDRGYGYTF
>TRBJ1-2|TRBV9|-
TGTGCCAGCAGCGTAGCCGGGAATGGCTACACCTTC
CASSVAGNGYTF
>TRBJ1-5|TRBV7-9|TRBD1
TGTGCCAGCAGCTTAGCAGGGACAGAAAGCAATCAGCCCCAGCATTTT
CASSLAGTESNQPQHF
>TRBJ1-6|TRBV19|-
TGTGCCAGTAGTCTCCAGGGCAACTATAATTCACCCCTCCACTTT
CASSLQGNYNSPLHF
>TRBJ2-6|TRBV5-1|-
TGCGCCAGCATGGGGTCCGGGGGTGATGGGGCCAACGTCCTGACTTTC
CASMGSGGDGANVLTF
>TRBJ2-2|TRBV19|TRBD2
TGTGCCAGTAGTCTTCTAGCGGGGGCGACCGGGGAGCTGTTTTTT
CASSLLAGATGELFF
>TRBJ2-7|TRBV28|-
TGTGCCAGCAGTTTAGGAGGGGGGGGTACCTACGAGCAGTACTTC
CASSLGGGGTYEQYF
>TRBJ1-1|TRBV15|-
TGTGCCACCACTCCACGGCGGGGGACTGAAGCTTTCTTT
CATTPRRGTEAFF
>TRBJ1-5|TRBV6-7|-
TGTGCCAGCAGTTACTCGGACGGCTATAGCAATCAGCCCCAGCATTTT
CASSYSDGYSNQPQHF
>TRBJ2-7|TRBV12-3/TRBV12-4|-
TGTGCCAGCAGTTATCCAAGGGCCGAGCAGTACTTC
CASSYPRAEQYF
>TRBJ2-1|TRBV5-4|-
TGTGCCAGCAGCTTCGGGCAGAAAAACGCCGATGAGCAGTTCTTC
CASSFGQKNADEQFF
>TRBJ1-2|TRBV30|-
TGTGCCTGGACAGTGGGAGGCTACACCTTC
CAWTVGGYTF
>TRBJ2-7|TRBV3-1/TRBV3-2|-
TGTGCCAGCAGCCAAGATGGAAGGACCTTAACTCCGTACTTC
CASSQDGRTLTPYF
>TRBJ1-5|TRBV6-4|-
TGTGCCAGCAGTGGCGCCCCGGGGCCCCAGCATTTT
CASSGAPGPQHF
>TRBJ1-2|TRBV19|-
TGTGCCAGTAGTATATTGAAGTTACAGGCTAACTATGGCTACACCTTC
CASSILKLQANYGYTF
>TRBJ1-1|TRBV2|-
TGTGCCAGCAGTCGAGAAGCGACGAGGTTGAACACTGAAGCTTTCTTT
CASSREATRLNTEAFF